Each of the 12 T cell receptor beta chains below was sequenced from the same sample in a study of T cells in localized non-small cell lung cancer. Repertoires were generated with immunoSEQ multiplex PCR, while TCRdb's copy carries only in-frame clones and drops some. Of some 980 clones detected, 20% to 25% appear once; the ten largest clones hold about 30%. This specimen was normal lung tissue next to the tumor, taken before any cancer treatment. Source of these receptors: a male donor older than 55 with stage I lung adenocarcinoma.

In this sample, this clone is large. V and J are TRBV12-5 and TRBJ1-4; 12 nucleotides match TRBD1. CDR3 length: 19 residues. Looked up from germline, CDR1 is LGHNT and CDR2 is FRNRAP. For the CDR3, the DNA is TGTGCCAGCAACATCCCCCATCCGGGACAGGGGGCGACTAATGAAAAACTGTTTTTT. Amino acid sequence: CASNIPHPGQGATNEKLFF.

This clone came up a few times. The gene calls are TRBV7-6 and TRBJ2-7, with a possible D match to TRBD1 (6 bases). Germline assignment: CDR1 SGHVS and CDR2 FNYEAQ. CDR3 size: 19 residues. V was cut by 5 bases and J by 0 bases, with 26 bases left in between. CDR3 loop: CASSLSWTVLGRSSYEQYF. DNA of the CDR3: TGTGCCAGCAGCCTATCGTGGACAGTGCTCGGTAGGTCCTCCTACGAGCAGTACTTC.

This clone came up a few times. The chain links TRBV11-3 to TRBJ2-3; no clear D. The CDR3 is 14 amino acids. V dropped 3 bases and J dropped 6 bases, with 13 bases sitting between them. The V gene's germline CDR1 is SGHNT and CDR2 YENEEA. The CDR3 region is CASSFSGVGDTQYF. The CDR3 nucleotides read TGTGCCAGCAGCTTTTCAGGCGTCGGGGATACGCAGTATTTT.

V usage is TRBV11-3 and J usage is TRBJ2-7; D is ambiguous. Germline V gene lookup returns CDR1 SGHNT and CDR2 YENEEA. Deletions cut 5 bases from V and 0 bases from J, with 14 bases between. The CDR3 runs to 15 residues. The DNA for the CDR3 is TGTGCCAGCAGCATAACGGCTGAGAGCTCCTACGAGCAGTACTTC. It is translated as CASSITAESSYEQYF. The full variable domain, with the rest looked up from reference TRBV11-3 and TRBJ2-7, is EAGVVQSPRYKIIEKKQPVAFWCNPISGHNTLYWYLQNLGQGPELLIRYENEEAVDDSQLPKDRFSAERLKGVDSTLKIQPAELGDSAVYLCASSITAESSYEQYFGPGTRLTVT.

Within the sample, this clone is medium-sized. V is TRBV6-8 and J is TRBJ2-1, with D uncertain. Trimming took off 10 bases at V and 8 bases at J, with 15 bases between the two ends. Germline CDR1 is MNHGY and CDR2 is SAAAGT. This CDR3 is built from 12 residues. The CDR3 region is CAIRTSEDEQFF. CDR3 nucleotides: TGTGCCATCAGGACGAGTGAGGATGAGCAGTTCTTC.

By its share, this clone is medium-sized. This chain links TRBV7-6 with TRBJ2-7; 13 positions match TRBD2. CDR1 SGHVS and CDR2 FNYEAQ come from the germline V gene. CDR3 length: 15 residues. The trim removed 6 bases at V and 2 bases at J, leaving 4 bases unmatched. The CDR3 is CASSFTSGRAYEQYF. CDR3 DNA: TGTGCCAGCAGTTTCACTAGCGGGAGGGCCTACGAGCAGTACTTC.

This clone was seen a handful of times. The chain recombines TRBV5-1 with TRBJ1-1; perhaps TRBD1 as D (5 bases). The CDR3 is 14 residues long. V lost 2 bases, J lost 0 bases, and 8 bases lay in between. Germline CDR1 and CDR2: SGHRS and YFSETQ. The CDR3 loop is CASSFKDMNTEAFF. The DNA for the CDR3 is TGCGCCAGCAGCTTTAAGGACATGAACACTGAAGCTTTCTTT.

This clone has more than one count but fewer than ten. The chain has TRBV11-3 and TRBJ2-7, with 7 nucleotides matching TRBD1. The trim removed 6 bases at V and 2 bases at J, leaving 7 bases unmatched. Germline loops: CDR1 SGHNT, CDR2 YENEEA. CDR3 length: 14 amino acids. DNA for the CDR3: TGTGCCAGCAGTTTTACAGGGGCTACCTACGAGCAGTACTTC. Encoded protein: CASSFTGATYEQYF.

The chain couples TRBV5-1 to TRBJ2-7, with D possibly being TRBD1 (6 bases). Per the germline V gene, CDR1 is SGHRS and CDR2 is YFSETQ. The CDR3 runs 14 residues. V was clipped by 3 bases and J by 0 bases, with 10 bases between them. The CDR3 is CASSSGQPSYEQYF. CDR3 DNA: TGCGCCAGCAGCTCTGGACAGCCCTCCTACGAGCAGTACTTC.

There are a few counts of this clone. The CDR3 region has the DNA TGTGCCAGCAGCTTAGGGAGCCCATCCTACGAGCAGTACTTC. Its protein product is CASSLGSPSYEQYF. The chain combines TRBV11-3 with TRBJ2-7; D gene ambiguous. The CDR3 has 14 amino acids. V was clipped by 1 base and J by 1 base, with 8 bases between them. Germline V lookup: CDR1 SGHNT, CDR2 YENEEA. Complete variable domain (other parts from reference TRBV11-3 and TRBJ2-7): EAGVVQSPRYKIIEKKQPVAFWCNPISGHNTLYWYLQNLGQGPELLIRYENEEAVDDSQLPKDRFSAERLKGVDSTLKIQPAELGDSAVYLCASSLGSPSYEQYFGPGTRLTVT.

The chain carries TRBV11-3 and TRBJ2-7; 9 nucleotides align to TRBD1. The CDR3 has 18 amino acids. Germline V gene sequence: CDR1 SGHNT, CDR2 YENEEA. V lost 3 bases and J lost 6; bases outside the gene matches: 18. As DNA, the CDR3 is TGTGCCAGCAGCTTGGGTATGGGTCCTCGGGGACAGGGTAGCGAGCAGTACTTC. Amino acid sequence: CASSLGMGPRGQGSEQYF.

V is TRBV18 and J is TRBJ2-1; 8 bases are a match to TRBD1. V was pared by 0 bases and J by 8 bases, with 3 bases of the junction left unmatched. Germline CDR1 and CDR2: KGHSH and LQKENI. This CDR3 contains 14 residues. The DNA of the CDR3 is TGTGCCAGCTCACCACCAGCAGGGGGCGATGAGCAGTTCTTC. Its protein is CASSPPAGGDEQFF.